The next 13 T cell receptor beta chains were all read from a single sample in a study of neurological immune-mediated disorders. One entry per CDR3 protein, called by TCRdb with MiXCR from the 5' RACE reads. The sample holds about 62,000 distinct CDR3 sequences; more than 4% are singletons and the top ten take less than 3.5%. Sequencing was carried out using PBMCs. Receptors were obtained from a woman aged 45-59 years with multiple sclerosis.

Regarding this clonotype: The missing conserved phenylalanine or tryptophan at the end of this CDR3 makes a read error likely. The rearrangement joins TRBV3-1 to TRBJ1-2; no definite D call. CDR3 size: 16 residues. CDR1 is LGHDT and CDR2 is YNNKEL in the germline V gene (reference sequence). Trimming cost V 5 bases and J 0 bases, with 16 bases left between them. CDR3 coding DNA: TGTGCCAGCAGCTCGCAGTACCGAGGATCTAACTATGGCTACACCAAC. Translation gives CASSSQYRGSNYGYTN.

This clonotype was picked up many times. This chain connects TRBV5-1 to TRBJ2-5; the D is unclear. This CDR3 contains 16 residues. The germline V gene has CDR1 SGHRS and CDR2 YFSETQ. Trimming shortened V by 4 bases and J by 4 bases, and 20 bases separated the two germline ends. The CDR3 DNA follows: TGCGCCAGCAGCCCCCTCGTAGGCGTTAAGGGAGAGACCCAGTACTTC. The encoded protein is CASSPLVGVKGETQYF.

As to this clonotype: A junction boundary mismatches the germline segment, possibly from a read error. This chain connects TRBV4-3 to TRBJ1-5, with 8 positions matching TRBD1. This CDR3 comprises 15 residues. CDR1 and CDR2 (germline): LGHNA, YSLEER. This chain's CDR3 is CASSQDRGLGQPQNF. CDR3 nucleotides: TGCGCCAGCAGCCAAGACAGGGGGCTGGGACAGCCCCAGAATTTT.

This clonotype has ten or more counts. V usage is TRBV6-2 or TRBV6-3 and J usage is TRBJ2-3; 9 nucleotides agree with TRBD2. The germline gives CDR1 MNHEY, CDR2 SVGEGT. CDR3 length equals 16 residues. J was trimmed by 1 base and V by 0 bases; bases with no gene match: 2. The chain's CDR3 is CASSYSIAGGTDTQYF. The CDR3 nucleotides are TGTGCCAGCAGTTACTCGATAGCGGGGGGCACAGATACGCAGTATTTT.

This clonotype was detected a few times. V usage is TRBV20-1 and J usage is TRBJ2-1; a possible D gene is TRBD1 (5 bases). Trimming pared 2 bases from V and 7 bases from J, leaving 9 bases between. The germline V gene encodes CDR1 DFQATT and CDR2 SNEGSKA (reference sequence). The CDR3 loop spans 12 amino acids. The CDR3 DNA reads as TGCAGTGCTAGAACAGGTGAGAATGAGCAGTTCTTC. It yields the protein CSARTGENEQFF.

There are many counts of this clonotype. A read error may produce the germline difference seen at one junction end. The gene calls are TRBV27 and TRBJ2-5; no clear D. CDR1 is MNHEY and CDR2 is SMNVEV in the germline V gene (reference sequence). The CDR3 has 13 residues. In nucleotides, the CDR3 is TGTGCCAGCAGTTATGACACCCCGGTGGTACTGAACTTC. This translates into CASSYDTPVVLNF.

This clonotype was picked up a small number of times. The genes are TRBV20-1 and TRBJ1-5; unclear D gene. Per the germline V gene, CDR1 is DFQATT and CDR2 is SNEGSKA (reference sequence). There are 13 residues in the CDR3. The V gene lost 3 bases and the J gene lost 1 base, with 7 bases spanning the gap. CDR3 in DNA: TGCAGTGCTAGCGCGGGAAGCAATCAGCCCCAGCATTTT. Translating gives CSASAGSNQPQHF.

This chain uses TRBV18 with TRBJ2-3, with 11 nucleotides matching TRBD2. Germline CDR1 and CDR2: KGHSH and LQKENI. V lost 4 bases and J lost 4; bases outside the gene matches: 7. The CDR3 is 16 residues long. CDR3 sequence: CASSLLAGGSADTQYF. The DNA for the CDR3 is TGTGCCAGCTCACTGCTAGCGGGGGGCTCCGCAGATACGCAGTATTTT.

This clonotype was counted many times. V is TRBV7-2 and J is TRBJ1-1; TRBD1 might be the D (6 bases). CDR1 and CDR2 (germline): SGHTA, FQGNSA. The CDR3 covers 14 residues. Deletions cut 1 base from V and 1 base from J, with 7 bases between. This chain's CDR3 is CASSLDRENTEAFF. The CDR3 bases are TGTGCCAGCAGCTTAGACAGGGAGAACACTGAAGCTTTCTTT.

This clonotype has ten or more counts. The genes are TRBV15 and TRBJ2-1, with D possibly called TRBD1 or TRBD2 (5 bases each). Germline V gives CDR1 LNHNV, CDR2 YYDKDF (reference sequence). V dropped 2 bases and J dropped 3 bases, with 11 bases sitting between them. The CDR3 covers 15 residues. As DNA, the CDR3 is TGTGCCACCAGCAGATCTGGGGACGACTACAATGAGCAGTTCTTC. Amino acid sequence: CATSRSGDDYNEQFF.

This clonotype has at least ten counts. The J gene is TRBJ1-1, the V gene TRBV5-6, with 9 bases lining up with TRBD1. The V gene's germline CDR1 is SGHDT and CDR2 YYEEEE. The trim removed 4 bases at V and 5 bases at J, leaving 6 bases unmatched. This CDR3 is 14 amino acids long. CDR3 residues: CASSPNRGRTEAFF. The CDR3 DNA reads TGTGCCAGCAGCCCCAACAGGGGGCGAACTGAAGCTTTCTTT. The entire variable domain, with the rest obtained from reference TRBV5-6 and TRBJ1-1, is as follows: DAGVTQSPTHLIKTRGQQVTLRCSPKSGHDTVSWYQQALGQGPQFIFQYYEEEERQRGNFPDRFSGHQFPNYSSELNVNALLLGDSALYLCASSPNRGRTEAFFGQGTRLTVV.

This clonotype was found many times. The DNA for the CDR3 is TGCAGTGCGCCGCGACAGGGGTCTACAGATACGCAGTATTTT. Protein product: CSAPRQGSTDTQYF. This chain joins TRBV20-1 and TRBJ2-3, with 8 bases that match TRBD1. This CDR3 has 14 amino acids. The germline V gene encodes CDR1 DFQATT and CDR2 SNEGSKA (reference sequence). The V gene end was trimmed by 6 bases and the J gene end by 3 bases; junction bases not matched to a gene: 8.

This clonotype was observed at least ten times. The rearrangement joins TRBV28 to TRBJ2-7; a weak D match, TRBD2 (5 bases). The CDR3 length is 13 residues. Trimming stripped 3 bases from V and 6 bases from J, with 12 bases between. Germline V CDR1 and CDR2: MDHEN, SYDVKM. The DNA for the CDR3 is TGTGCCAGCAGTTTTGGGGAGTGGCGCGAGCAGTACTTC. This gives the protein CASSFGEWREQYF.